This TCR delta chain is from a study of gamma-delta T cells after stem cell transplantation. TCRdb reanalyzed the RT-PCR reads using CATT. Of over a thousand delta-chain clones in the sample, 15% to 20% were seen once. J gave up 3 bases and V 3 bases, and 17 bases lay outside the gene matches. Germline CDR1 is TSWWSYY and CDR2 is QGS. This CDR3 has 20 amino acids. Sequenced sample: gamma-delta T cells. The chain recombines TRDV1 with TRDJ1, with 12 bases identical to TRDD3. This receptor was identified in a human donor. It is not recorded whose cells these are; they may come from a transplant donor. The CDR3 DNA reads TGTGCTCTTGGGGATCCCCACCTAAGCTGGGGGATACGGGGCTCCGATAAACTCATCTTT. Residues: CALGDPHLSWGIRGSDKLIF.